The 20 T cell receptor beta chains presented below share a single source sample, sequenced in a study of blood T cell repertoires in COVID-19. The protocol was immunoSEQ multiplex PCR, while the TCRdb copy is restricted to in-frame clones and leaves out a portion. The sample has about 88,000 clones, around nine tenths seen once. What was sequenced was peripheral blood. Receptor source: a man aged 55 to 70 with acute or convalescent COVID-19.

The V gene is TRBV7-2, the J gene TRBJ1-4; possible D gene TRBD1, 5 bases. Deletions cut 6 bases from V and 0 bases from J, with 8 bases between. This CDR3 spans 14 amino acids. Germline V gene sequence: CDR1 SGHTA, CDR2 FQGNSA. The CDR3 here is CASSRQSTNEKLFF. The CDR3 bases are TGTGCCAGCAGTAGACAGTCAACTAATGAAAAACTGTTTTTT. The whole variable domain, filled in from reference TRBV7-2 and TRBJ1-4, reads GAGVSQSPSNKVTEKGKDVELRCDPISGHTALYWYRQSLGQGLEFLIYFQGNSAPDKSGLPSDRFSAERTGGSVSTLTIQRTQQEDSAVYLCASSRQSTNEKLFFGSGTQLSVL.

This chain connects TRBV10-3 to TRBJ2-6; D gene ambiguous. Germline V gene lookup returns CDR1 ENHRY and CDR2 SYGVKD. V lost 3 bases and J 0 bases, leaving 9 bases between the germline ends. The CDR3 is made up of 16 amino acids. DNA of the CDR3: TGTGCCATCAGTGAAGAGGCCCTCTCTGGGGCCAACGTCCTGACTTTC. Residues: CAISEEALSGANVLTF.

The genes are TRBV6-2 or TRBV6-3 and TRBJ2-2; D perhaps matches TRBD2 (5 bases). This CDR3 is built from 15 residues. CDR1 MNHEY and CDR2 SVGEGT come from the germline V gene. V lost 2 bases and J 5 bases, leaving 12 bases between the germline ends. The CDR3: CASSYLALGTGELFF. In nucleotides, the CDR3 is TGTGCCAGCAGTTACCTAGCCCTGGGGACCGGGGAGCTGTTTTTT.

V and J are TRBV11-3 and TRBJ2-1; 7 positions agree with TRBD2. The germline V gene encodes CDR1 SGHNT and CDR2 YENEEA. The V gene end was trimmed by 1 base and the J gene end by 9 bases; junction bases not matched to a gene: 3. This CDR3 contains 13 residues. DNA for the CDR3: TGTGCCAGCAGCTTAGCGGGAGGCTTTGAGCAGTTCTTC. Its protein is CASSLAGGFEQFF. Supplemented by reference TRBV11-3 and TRBJ2-1, the full variable domain reads EAGVVQSPRYKIIEKKQPVAFWCNPISGHNTLYWYLQNLGQGPELLIRYENEEAVDDSQLPKDRFSAERLKGVDSTLKIQPAELGDSAVYLCASSLAGGFEQFFGPGTRLTVL.

This chain connects TRBV4-2 to TRBJ2-1; TRBD2 agrees at 8 bases. J gave up 10 bases and V 1 base, and 6 bases lay outside the gene matches. This CDR3 contains 14 residues. The germline V gene has CDR1 LGHNA and CDR2 YNFKEQ. CDR3 sequence reads: CASSQGGLAEEQFF. DNA for the CDR3: TGTGCCAGCAGCCAAGGAGGACTAGCAGAAGAGCAGTTCTTC.

This chain joins TRBV5-6 and TRBJ1-5; a possible D gene is TRBD1 (6 bases). Germline V gene lookup returns CDR1 SGHDT and CDR2 YYEEEE. V lost 0 bases and J lost 4, with 11 bases in between. This CDR3 is built from 15 residues. Here the CDR3 reads CASSLAGAGNQPQHF. CDR3 nucleotide sequence: TGTGCCAGCAGCTTGGCAGGGGCCGGGAATCAGCCCCAGCATTTT.

This chain uses TRBV10-3 with TRBJ2-3, with 10 positions matching TRBD2. The CDR3 length is 15 residues. The germline V gene has CDR1 ENHRY and CDR2 SYGVKD. Trimming at V came to 6 bases and at J to 3 bases, leaving 6 bases not matched to a gene. This CDR3 is CAISQAGGPTDTQYF. Written as DNA, the CDR3 is TGTGCCATCAGCCAAGCGGGAGGGCCGACAGATACGCAGTATTTT.

This clone appeared a few times. The chain has TRBV7-9 and TRBJ1-2, with D uncertain. The V end lost 0 bases, the J end lost 4 bases, and 12 bases lay between the germline ends. This CDR3 has 15 residues. Germline CDR1 SEHNR, CDR2 FQNEAQ (reference sequence). The CDR3 region is CASSLAGLRPYGYTF. The CDR3, as DNA: TGTGCCAGCAGCTTAGCCGGACTAAGGCCCTATGGCTACACCTTC. The entire variable domain, with the rest obtained from reference TRBV7-9 and TRBJ1-2, is as follows: DTGVSQNPRHKITKRGQNVTFRCDPISEHNRLYWYRQTLGQGPEFLTYFQNEAQLEKSRLLSDRFSAERPKGSFSTLEIQRTEQGDSAMYLCASSLAGLRPYGYTFGSGTRLTVV.

The chain is built from TRBV11-2 and TRBJ1-2, with a weak D call TRBD1 (5 bases). V was clipped by 6 bases and J by 6 bases, with 20 bases between them. This CDR3 contains 15 residues. Germline lookup yields CDR1 SGHAT and CDR2 FQNNGV. CDR3 sequence reads: CASRPIQDRTDGYTF. The CDR3 DNA reads TGTGCCAGCAGGCCTATACAGGATCGGACGGATGGCTACACCTTC.

This chain joins TRBV15 and TRBJ1-1; possible D gene TRBD1, 6 bases. The CDR3 is made up of 14 amino acids. Germline V CDR1 and CDR2: LNHNV, YYDKDF (reference sequence). Trimming left V 5 bases short and J 1 base short, with 11 bases between. The CDR3 region has the DNA TGTGCCACCAGCTTAGGACAGTGGAACACTGAAGCTTTCTTT. Translation gives CATSLGQWNTEAFF.

The V call is TRBV12-5, the J call TRBJ1-1, with a possible D match to TRBD1 (5 bases). From germline, CDR1 is LGHNT and CDR2 FRNRAP. The CDR3 has 12 residues. Deletions cut 7 bases from V and 1 base from J, with 7 bases between. Here the CDR3 DNA reads TGTGCTAGTGTGCAGGGGAACACTGAAGCTTTCTTT. This translates into CASVQGNTEAFF.

J is TRBJ2-1 and V is TRBV19, with TRBD2 matching 9 bases. The V and J ends lost 7 bases and 4 bases, in that order; junction bases with no gene match: 8. The CDR3 consists of 15 residues. Looked up from germline, CDR1 is LNHDA and CDR2 is SQIVND (reference sequence). This CDR3 reads CASKEAGGWYNEQFF. CDR3 nucleotide sequence: TGTGCCAGTAAAGAGGCGGGAGGGTGGTACAATGAGCAGTTCTTC.

This chain links TRBV6-2 or TRBV6-3 with TRBJ2-4; tentatively, D is TRBD1 (5 bases). Trimming shortened V by 9 bases and J by 7 bases, and 13 bases separated the two germline ends. This CDR3 has 12 amino acids. Per germline, CDR1 MNHEY and CDR2 SVGEGT. Written as DNA, the CDR3 is TGTGCCAGTAGTAGGGGTGAGAACATTCAGTACTTC. Amino acids: CASSRGENIQYF.

The chain combines TRBV5-4 with TRBJ2-1, with TRBD2 matching over 13 bases. V trimming: 4 bases; J trimming: 7 bases; junction bases outside the gene matches: 8. The CDR3 runs 16 residues. The germline CDR1 and CDR2 sequences are SGHNT and YYREEE (reference sequence). In nucleotides, the CDR3 is TGTGCCAGCAGCACGGGACTAGCGGGAATAGGGAATGAGCAGTTCTTC. Translated: CASSTGLAGIGNEQFF.

V is TRBV27 and J is TRBJ1-4, with a possible D match to TRBD1 (5 bases). There are 14 residues in the CDR3. V lost 1 base and J lost 6, with 9 bases in between. Germline loops: CDR1 MNHEY, CDR2 SMNVEV (reference sequence). CDR3 in amino acids: CASSLYSRDEKLFF. The CDR3 DNA sequence: TGTGCCAGCAGTTTATATAGCAGGGATGAAAAACTGTTTTTT.

The chain joins TRBV19 to TRBJ1-1; 8 bases are a match to TRBD1. The CDR3 covers 12 residues. The junction had 0 bases not matched to a gene; V was cut back by 8 bases and J by 1 base. Germline V gene data show CDR1 as LNHDA and CDR2 as SQIVND (reference sequence). The CDR3 DNA reads as TGTGCCAGTGGGACAGGGAACACTGAAGCTTTCTTT. It encodes CASGTGNTEAFF. Full variable domain (remainder filled in from reference TRBV19 and TRBJ1-1): DGGITQSPKYLFRKEGQNVTLSCEQNLNHDAMYWYRQDPGQGLRLIYYSQIVNDFQKGDIAEGYSVSREKKESFPLTVTSAQKNPTAFYLCASGTGNTEAFFGQGTRLTVV.

The V and J genes are TRBV25-1 and TRBJ2-1; 9 bases match TRBD1. CDR1 and CDR2 (germline): MGHDK, SYGVNS. Trimming removed 5 bases from V and 0 bases from J; junction bases left unmatched: 8. This CDR3 spans 17 amino acids. The CDR3 DNA reads as TGTGCCAGCAGTTCGGGACAGGGTGACTTCTCCTACAATGAGCAGTTCTTC. It encodes CASSSGQGDFSYNEQFF.

The CDR3 loop reads CATSWGGTYEQYF. CDR3 sequence (DNA): TGTGCCACCTCCTGGGGGGGAACCTACGAGCAGTACTTC. This sequence joins TRBV5-5 and TRBJ2-7; 7 bases match TRBD2. Losses at the gene ends were 9 bases for V and 2 bases for J; bases not matched to a gene: 8. The CDR3 contains 13 residues. The germline gives CDR1 SGHKS, CDR2 YYEKEE (reference sequence).

This chain uses TRBV19 with TRBJ1-2; D is undetermined. This CDR3 comprises 15 residues. Germline V gene sequence: CDR1 LNHDA, CDR2 SQIVND (reference sequence). Trimming left V 7 bases short and J 3 bases short, with 18 bases between. The DNA of the CDR3 is TGTGCCAGTACCTCCCCCCCAGAGGGCGACTATGGCTACACCTTC. Its translation is CASTSPPEGDYGYTF.

Concerning this clone itself: The junction and the germline gene differ at one end; a read error may be behind it. In DNA, the CDR3 is TGTGCCAGCTCACTGGTCGGACAGGGCAACTACGGCTACACCTTC. It encodes CASSLVGQGNYGYTF. This chain connects TRBV18 to TRBJ1-2; 8 positions match TRBD1. This CDR3 has 15 amino acids. CDR1 KGHSH and CDR2 LQKENI come from the germline V gene.